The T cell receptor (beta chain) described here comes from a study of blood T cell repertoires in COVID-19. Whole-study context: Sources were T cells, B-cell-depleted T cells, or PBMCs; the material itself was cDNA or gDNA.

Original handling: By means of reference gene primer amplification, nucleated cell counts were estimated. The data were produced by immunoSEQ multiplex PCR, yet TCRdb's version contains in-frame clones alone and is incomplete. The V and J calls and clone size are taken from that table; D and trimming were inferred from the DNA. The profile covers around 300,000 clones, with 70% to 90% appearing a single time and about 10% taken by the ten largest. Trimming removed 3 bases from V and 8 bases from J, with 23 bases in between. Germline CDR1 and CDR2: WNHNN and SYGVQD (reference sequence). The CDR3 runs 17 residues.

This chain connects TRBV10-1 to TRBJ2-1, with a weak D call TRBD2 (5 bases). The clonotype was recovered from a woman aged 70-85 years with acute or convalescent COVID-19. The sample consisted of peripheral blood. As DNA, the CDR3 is TGCGCCAGCAGTGAAAGCATTGGGTCTAGCCCTGGCGATGAGCAGTTCTTC. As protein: CASSESIGSSPGDEQFF.